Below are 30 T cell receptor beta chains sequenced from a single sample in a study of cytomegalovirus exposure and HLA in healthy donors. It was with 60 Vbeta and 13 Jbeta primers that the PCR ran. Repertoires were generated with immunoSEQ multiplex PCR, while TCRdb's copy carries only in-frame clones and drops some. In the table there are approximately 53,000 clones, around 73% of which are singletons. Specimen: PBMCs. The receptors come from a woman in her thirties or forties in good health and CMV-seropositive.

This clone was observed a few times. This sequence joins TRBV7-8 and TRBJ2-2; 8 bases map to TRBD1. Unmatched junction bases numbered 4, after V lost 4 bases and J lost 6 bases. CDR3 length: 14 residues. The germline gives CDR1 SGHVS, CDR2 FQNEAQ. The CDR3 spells CASSSTGAPGELFF. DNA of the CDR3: TGTGCCAGCAGCTCGACAGGGGCCCCCGGGGAGCTGTTTTTT.

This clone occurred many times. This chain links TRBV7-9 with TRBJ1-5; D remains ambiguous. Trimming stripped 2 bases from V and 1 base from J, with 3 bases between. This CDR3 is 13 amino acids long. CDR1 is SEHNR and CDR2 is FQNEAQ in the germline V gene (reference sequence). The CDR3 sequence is CASSLTSNQPQHF. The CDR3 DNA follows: TGTGCCAGCAGCTTAACAAGCAATCAGCCCCAGCATTTT.

The CDR3 sequence is CASSLAGHTEAFF. In nucleotides, the CDR3 is TGCGCCAGCAGCTTAGCAGGGCACACTGAAGCTTTCTTT. V is TRBV5-1 and J is TRBJ1-1; weak D call: TRBD1 (5 bases). This CDR3 has 13 residues. Germline V gives CDR1 SGHRS, CDR2 YFSETQ. Trimming shortened V by 2 bases and J by 3 bases, and 8 bases separated the two germline ends.

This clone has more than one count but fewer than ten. The CDR3 loop is CASSALALAGQYEQYF. In DNA, the CDR3 is TGTGCCAGCAGCGCCCTCGCACTAGCGGGGCAATACGAGCAGTACTTC. The chain has TRBV9 and TRBJ2-7, with 10 positions matching TRBD2. Germline V CDR1 and CDR2: SGDLS, YYNGEE. Trimming cost V 3 bases and J 4 bases; bases outside gene matches: 10. There are 16 residues in the CDR3.

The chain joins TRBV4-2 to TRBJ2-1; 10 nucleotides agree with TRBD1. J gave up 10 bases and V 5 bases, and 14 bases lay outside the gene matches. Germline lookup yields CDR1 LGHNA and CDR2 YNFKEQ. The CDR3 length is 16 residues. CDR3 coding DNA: TGTGCCAGCAGCGATACCGGGACAGGGGAGGTAGGGGAGCAGTTCTTC. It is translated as CASSDTGTGEVGEQFF.

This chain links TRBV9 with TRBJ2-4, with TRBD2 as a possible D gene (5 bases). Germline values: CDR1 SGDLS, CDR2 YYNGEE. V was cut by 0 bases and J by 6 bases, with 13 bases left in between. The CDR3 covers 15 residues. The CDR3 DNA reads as TGTGCCAGCAGCGTAGGGGAGTTTGAGAGAAACATTCAGTACTTC. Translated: CASSVGEFERNIQYF.

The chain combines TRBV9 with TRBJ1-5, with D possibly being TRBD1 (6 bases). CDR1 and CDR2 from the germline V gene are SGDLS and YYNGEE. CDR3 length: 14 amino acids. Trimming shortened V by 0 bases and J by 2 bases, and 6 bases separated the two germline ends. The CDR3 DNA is TGTGCCAGCAGCGTAGCAGGGGGCAATCAGCCCCAGCATTTT. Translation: CASSVAGGNQPQHF.

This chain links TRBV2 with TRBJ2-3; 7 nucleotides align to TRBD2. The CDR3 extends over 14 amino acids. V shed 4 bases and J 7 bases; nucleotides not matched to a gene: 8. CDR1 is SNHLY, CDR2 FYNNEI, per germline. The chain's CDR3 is CASSGSLAEYTQYF. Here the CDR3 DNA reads TGTGCCAGCAGTGGGTCGCTAGCGGAGTATACGCAGTATTTT.

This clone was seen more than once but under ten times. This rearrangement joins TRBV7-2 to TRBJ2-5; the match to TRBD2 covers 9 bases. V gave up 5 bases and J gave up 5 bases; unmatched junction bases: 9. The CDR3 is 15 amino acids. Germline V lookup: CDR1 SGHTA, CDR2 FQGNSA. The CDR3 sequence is CASSPLAGGLETQYF. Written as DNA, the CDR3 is TGTGCCAGCAGCCCGCTTGCGGGGGGGCTTGAGACCCAGTACTTC.

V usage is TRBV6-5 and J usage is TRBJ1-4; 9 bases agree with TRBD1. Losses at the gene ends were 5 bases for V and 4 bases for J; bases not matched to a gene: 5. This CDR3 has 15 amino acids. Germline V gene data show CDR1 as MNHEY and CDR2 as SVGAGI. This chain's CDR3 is CASSPPGQGNEKLFF. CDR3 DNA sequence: TGTGCCAGCAGTCCCCCGGGACAGGGTAATGAAAAACTGTTTTTT.

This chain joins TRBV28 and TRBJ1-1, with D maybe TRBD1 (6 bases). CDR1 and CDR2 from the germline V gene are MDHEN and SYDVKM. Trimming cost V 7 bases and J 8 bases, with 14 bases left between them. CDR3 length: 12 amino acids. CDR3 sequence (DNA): TGTGCCAGCACCCGGGGGGGCGGGGAAGCTTTCTTT. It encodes CASTRGGGEAFF.

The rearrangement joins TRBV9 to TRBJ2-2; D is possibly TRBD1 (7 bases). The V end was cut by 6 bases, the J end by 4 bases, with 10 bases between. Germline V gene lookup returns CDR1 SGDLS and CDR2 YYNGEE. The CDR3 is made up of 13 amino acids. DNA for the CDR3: TGTGCCAGCACCCAGGGGGGCACCGGGGAGCTGTTTTTT. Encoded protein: CASTQGGTGELFF.

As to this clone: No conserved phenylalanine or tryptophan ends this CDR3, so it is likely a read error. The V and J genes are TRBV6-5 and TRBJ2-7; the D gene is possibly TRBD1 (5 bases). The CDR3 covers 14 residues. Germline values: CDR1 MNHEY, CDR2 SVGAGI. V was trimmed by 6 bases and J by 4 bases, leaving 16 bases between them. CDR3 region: CASSSGLGAYEQYS. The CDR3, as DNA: TGTGCCAGCAGCTCAGGGTTAGGGGCTTACGAGCAGTACTCC.

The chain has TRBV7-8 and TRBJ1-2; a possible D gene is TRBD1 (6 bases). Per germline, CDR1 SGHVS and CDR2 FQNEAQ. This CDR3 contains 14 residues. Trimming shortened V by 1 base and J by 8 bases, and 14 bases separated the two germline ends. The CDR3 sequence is CASSLGVQGIGYTF. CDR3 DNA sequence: TGTGCCAGCAGCTTAGGGGTGCAGGGGATAGGCTACACCTTC.

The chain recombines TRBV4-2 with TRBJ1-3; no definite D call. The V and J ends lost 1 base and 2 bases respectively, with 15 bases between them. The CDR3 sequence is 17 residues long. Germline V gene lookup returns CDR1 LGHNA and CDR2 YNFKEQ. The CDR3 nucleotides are TGTGCCAGCAGCCAAGTTTCGGGGAGCCGGACTGGAAACACCATATATTTT. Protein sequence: CASSQVSGSRTGNTIYF.

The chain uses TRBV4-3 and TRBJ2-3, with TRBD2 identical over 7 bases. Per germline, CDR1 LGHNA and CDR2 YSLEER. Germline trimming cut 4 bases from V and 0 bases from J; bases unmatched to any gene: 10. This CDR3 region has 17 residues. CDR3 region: CASSPSGTSASTDTQYF. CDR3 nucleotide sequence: TGCGCCAGCAGCCCGAGCGGGACTTCGGCGAGCACAGATACGCAGTATTTT.

CDR3 region: CSVDKAGGQDEQFF. The CDR3 nucleotides read TGCAGCGTTGATAAGGCGGGGGGGCAAGATGAGCAGTTCTTC. The rearrangement joins TRBV29-1 to TRBJ2-1, with 9 positions matching TRBD2. V trimming: 3 bases; J trimming: 8 bases; junction bases outside the gene matches: 8. From germline, CDR1 is SQVTM and CDR2 ANQGSEA. The CDR3 has 14 residues.

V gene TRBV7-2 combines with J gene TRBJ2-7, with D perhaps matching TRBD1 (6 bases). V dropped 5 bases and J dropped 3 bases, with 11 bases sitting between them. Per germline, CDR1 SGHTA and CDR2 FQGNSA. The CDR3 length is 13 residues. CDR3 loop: CASSRDKNYEQYF. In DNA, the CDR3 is TGTGCCAGCAGCCGGGACAAGAACTACGAGCAGTACTTC.

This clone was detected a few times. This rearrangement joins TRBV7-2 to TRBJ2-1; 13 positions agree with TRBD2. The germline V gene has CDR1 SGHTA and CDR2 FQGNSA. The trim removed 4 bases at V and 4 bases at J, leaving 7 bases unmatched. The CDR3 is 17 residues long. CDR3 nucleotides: TGTGCCAGCAGCTCGGGACTAGCGGGGAACTATTACAATGAGCAGTTCTTC. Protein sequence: CASSSGLAGNYYNEQFF.

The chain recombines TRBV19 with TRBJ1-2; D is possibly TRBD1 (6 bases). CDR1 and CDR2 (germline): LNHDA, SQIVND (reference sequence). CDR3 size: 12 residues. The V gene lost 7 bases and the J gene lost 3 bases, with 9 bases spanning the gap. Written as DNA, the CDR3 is TGTGCCAGTAAAAAGGGGGACTATGGCTACACCTTC. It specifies CASKKGDYGYTF.

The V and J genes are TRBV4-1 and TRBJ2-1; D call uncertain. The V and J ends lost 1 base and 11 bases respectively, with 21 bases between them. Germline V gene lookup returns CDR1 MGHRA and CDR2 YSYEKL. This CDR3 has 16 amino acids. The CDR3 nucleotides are TGCGCCAGCAGCCAAGTTGTAGAGGTTCGTTTCACAAAGCAGTTCTTC. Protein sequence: CASSQVVEVRFTKQFF.

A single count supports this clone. This chain's CDR3 is CASSLALANYGYTF. The CDR3 DNA is TGTGCCAGCAGCTTGGCGCTAGCTAACTATGGCTACACCTTC. V is TRBV5-4 and J is TRBJ1-2, with D uncertain. Germline CDR1 reads SGHNT; CDR2 reads YYREEE (reference sequence). V was clipped by 0 bases and J by 0 bases, with 6 bases between them. This CDR3 spans 14 amino acids.

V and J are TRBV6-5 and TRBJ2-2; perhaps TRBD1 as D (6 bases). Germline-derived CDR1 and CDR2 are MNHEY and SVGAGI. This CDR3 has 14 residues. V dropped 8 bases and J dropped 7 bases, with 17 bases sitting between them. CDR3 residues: CASSWQGKVGELFF. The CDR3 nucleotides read TGTGCCAGCTCGTGGCAGGGGAAGGTCGGGGAGCTGTTTTTT.

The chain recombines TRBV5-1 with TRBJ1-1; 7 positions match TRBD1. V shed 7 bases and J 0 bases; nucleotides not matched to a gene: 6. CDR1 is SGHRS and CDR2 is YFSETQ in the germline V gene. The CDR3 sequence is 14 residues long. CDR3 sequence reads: CASGRGSVNTEAFF. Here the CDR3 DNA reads TGCGCCAGCGGCAGGGGGTCGGTGAACACTGAAGCTTTCTTT. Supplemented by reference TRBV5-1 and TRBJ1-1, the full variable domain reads KAGVTQTPRYLIKTRGQQVTLSCSPISGHRSVSWYQQTPGQGLQFLFEYFSETQRNKGNFPGRFSGRQFSNSRSEMNVSTLELGDSALYLCASGRGSVNTEAFFGQGTRLTVV.

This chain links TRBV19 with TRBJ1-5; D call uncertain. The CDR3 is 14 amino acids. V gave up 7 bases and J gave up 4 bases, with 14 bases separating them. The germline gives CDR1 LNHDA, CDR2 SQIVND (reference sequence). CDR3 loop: CASNPAAENQPQHF. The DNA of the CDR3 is TGTGCCAGTAACCCCGCGGCAGAAAATCAGCCCCAGCATTTT. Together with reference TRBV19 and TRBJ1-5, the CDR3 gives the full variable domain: DGGITQSPKYLFRKEGQNVTLSCEQNLNHDAMYWYRQDPGQGLRLIYYSQIVNDFQKGDIAEGYSVSREKKESFPLTVTSAQKNPTAFYLCASNPAAENQPQHFGDGTRLSIL.

CDR3 sequence (DNA): TGTGCCAGCAGCCAAGAAGTAGGGGGCGGCTACACCTTC. Translated, it gives CASSQEVGGGYTF. The genes are TRBV14 and TRBJ1-2, with 7 positions matching TRBD1. Per germline, CDR1 SGHDN and CDR2 FVKESK. CDR3 size: 13 residues. V lost 0 bases, J lost 8 bases, and 3 bases stayed unmatched.

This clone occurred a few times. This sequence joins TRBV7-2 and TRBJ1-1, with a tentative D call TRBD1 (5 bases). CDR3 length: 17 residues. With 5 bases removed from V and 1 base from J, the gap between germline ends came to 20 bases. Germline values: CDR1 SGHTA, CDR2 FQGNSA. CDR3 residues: CASSLPFGGGRNTEAFF. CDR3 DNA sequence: TGTGCCAGCAGCCTCCCGTTCGGCGGGGGACGGAACACTGAAGCTTTCTTT. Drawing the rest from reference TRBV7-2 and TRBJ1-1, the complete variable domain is GAGVSQSPSNKVTEKGKDVELRCDPISGHTALYWYRQSLGQGLEFLIYFQGNSAPDKSGLPSDRFSAERTGGSVSTLTIQRTQQEDSAVYLCASSLPFGGGRNTEAFFGQGTRLTVV.

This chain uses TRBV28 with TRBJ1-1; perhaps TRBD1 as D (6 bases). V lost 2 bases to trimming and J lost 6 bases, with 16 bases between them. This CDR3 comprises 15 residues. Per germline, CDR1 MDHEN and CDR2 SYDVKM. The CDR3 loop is CASSLVTGTNSEAFF. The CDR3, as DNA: TGTGCCAGCAGTTTAGTGACAGGAACTAACTCTGAAGCTTTCTTT.

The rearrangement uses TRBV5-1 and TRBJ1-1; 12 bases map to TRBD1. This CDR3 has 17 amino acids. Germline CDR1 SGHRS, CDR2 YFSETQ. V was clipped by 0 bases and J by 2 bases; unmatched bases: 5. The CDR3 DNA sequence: TGCGCCAGCAGCTTGGGCCGGGACAGGGGGCTTAACACTGAAGCTTTCTTT. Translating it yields CASSLGRDRGLNTEAFF.

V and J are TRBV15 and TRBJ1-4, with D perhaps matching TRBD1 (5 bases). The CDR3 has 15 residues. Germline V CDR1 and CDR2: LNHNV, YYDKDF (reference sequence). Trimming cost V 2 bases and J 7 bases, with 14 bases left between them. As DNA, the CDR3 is TGTGCCACCAGCAGATACCTGCAGGGAGGTGAAAAACTGTTTTTT. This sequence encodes CATSRYLQGGEKLFF.